This T cell receptor (beta chain) was sequenced in a study of cytomegalovirus exposure and HLA in healthy donors. Points from the study as a whole: Several of the most significant clusters appeared linked to common viral pathogens, based on a later analysis. Presence/absence results assume similar sequencing depth per donor, which may not hold. What TCR beta sequences reportedly achieved was accurate prediction of HLA-A and HLA-B alleles in most subjects.

Germline CDR1 and CDR2: LNHDA and SQIVND (reference sequence). This CDR3 is 16 amino acids long. Trimming cost V 3 bases and J 2 bases; bases outside gene matches: 4. Concerning this clone: What it recognizes is unknown.

A multiplex PCR was run with 60 Vbeta primers and 13 Jbeta primers. Libraries were prepared by immunoSEQ multiplex PCR; TCRdb keeps only in-frame clonotypes and omits some of them. The repertoire holds over 200,000 clones, with approximately 90% as singletons. What was sequenced was PBMCs. The TCR originated in a woman under 30 in good health and CMV-seronegative. The chain couples TRBV19 to TRBJ1-5, with 10 nucleotides matching TRBD1. CDR3 sequence: CASSMTGGTGNQPQHF. The CDR3 DNA is TGTGCCAGTAGTATGACAGGGGGCACTGGCAATCAGCCCCAGCATTTT.